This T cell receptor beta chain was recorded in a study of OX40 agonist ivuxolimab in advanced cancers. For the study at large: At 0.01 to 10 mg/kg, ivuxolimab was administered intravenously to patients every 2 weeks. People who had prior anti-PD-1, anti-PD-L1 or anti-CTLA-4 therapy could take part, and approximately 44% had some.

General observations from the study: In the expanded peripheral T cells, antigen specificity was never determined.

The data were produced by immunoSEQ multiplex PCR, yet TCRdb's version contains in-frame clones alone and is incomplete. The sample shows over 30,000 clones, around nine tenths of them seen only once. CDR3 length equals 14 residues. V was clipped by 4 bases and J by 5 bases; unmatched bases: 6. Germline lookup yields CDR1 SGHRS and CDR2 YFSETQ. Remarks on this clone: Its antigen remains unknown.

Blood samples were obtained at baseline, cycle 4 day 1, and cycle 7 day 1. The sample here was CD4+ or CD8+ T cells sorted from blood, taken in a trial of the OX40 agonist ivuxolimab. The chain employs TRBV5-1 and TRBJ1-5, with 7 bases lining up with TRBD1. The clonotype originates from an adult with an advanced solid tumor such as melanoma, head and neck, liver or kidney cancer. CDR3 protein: CASSIQGGDQPQHF. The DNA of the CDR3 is TGCGCCAGCAGCATCCAGGGGGGGGATCAGCCCCAGCATTTT.